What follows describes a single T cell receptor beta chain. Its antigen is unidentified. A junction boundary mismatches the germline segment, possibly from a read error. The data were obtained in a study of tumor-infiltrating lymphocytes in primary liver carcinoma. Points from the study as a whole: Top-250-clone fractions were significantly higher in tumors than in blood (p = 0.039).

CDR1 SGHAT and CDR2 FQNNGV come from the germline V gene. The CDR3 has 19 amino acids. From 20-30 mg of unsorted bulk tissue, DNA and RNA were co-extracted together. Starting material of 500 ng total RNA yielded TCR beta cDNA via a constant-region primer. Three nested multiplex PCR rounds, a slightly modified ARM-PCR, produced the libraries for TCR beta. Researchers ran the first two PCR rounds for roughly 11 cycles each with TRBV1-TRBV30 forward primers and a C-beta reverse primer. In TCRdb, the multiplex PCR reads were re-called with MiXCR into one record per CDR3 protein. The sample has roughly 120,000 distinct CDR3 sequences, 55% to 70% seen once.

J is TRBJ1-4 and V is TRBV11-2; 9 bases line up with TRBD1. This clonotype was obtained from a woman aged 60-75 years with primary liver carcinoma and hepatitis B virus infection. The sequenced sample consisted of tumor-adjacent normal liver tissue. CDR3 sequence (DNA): TGCGCCAGCAGCTTAGCGGGAGGACAGGGGTCCTCGGTGGGCTTAGAGCTACTTTTT. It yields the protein CASSLAGGQGSSVGLELLF. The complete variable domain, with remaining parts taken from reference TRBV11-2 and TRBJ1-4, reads EAGVAQSPRYKIIEKRQSVAFWCNPISGHATLYWYQQILGQGPKLLIQFQNNGVVDDSQLPKDRFSAERLKGVDSTLKIQPAKLEDSAVYLCASSLAGGQGSSVGLELLFGSGTQLSVL.